Each of the 27 T cell receptor beta chains below was sequenced from the same sample in a study of T cell clones after liver transplantation. This table comes from immunoSEQ multiplex PCR, and its TCRdb copy is limited to in-frame clones, with some not included. The sample lists around 51,000 clones, approximately 87% occurring once. The starting material was CD8+ T cells from blood, obtained 12 months after liver transplant. These TCRs come from a human patient who received a liver transplant. Some T cells may have come from the graft donor.

With regard to this clone: Additional DNA sequences in this sample encode the identical CDR3. The chain couples TRBV27 to TRBJ2-1, with 10 bases lining up with TRBD2. The ends lost 6 bases at V and 4 bases at J; junction bases unmatched: 6. The CDR3 has 15 residues. The germline CDR1 and CDR2 sequences are MNHEY and SMNVEV (reference sequence). The CDR3 region is CASSLLAGAYNEQFF. DNA for the CDR3: TGTGCCAGCAGCTTGCTAGCGGGAGCATACAATGAGCAGTTCTTC.

V is TRBV19 and J is TRBJ2-2; the D is unclear. V dropped 10 bases and J dropped 8 bases, with 14 bases sitting between them. Germline CDR1 is LNHDA and CDR2 is SQIVND (reference sequence). This CDR3 spans 12 amino acids. CDR3 amino acids: CATFSLEGELFF. Here the CDR3 DNA reads TGTGCCACTTTCAGCTTGGAGGGGGAGCTGTTTTTT.

There are many counts of this clone. Other DNA sequences in this sample translate to the same CDR3. The chain links TRBV19 to TRBJ1-5; D unclear. V was pared by 5 bases and J by 0 bases, with 5 bases between. Looked up from germline, CDR1 is LNHDA and CDR2 is SQIVND (reference sequence). The CDR3 has 13 amino acids. CDR3 protein: CASSLNSNQPQHF. The CDR3 DNA reads TGTGCCAGTAGTCTAAATAGCAATCAGCCCCAGCATTTT.

The V and J genes are TRBV30 and TRBJ1-3; D gene unclear. The ends were cut back, 5 bases at V and 2 bases at J, with 7 bases in the middle. The CDR3 loop spans 12 amino acids. The germline CDR1 and CDR2 sequences are GTSNPN and SVGIG (reference sequence). Here the CDR3 DNA reads TGTGCCTGGTCCCCGGCTGGAAACACCATATATTTT. Translating it yields CAWSPAGNTIYF. The whole variable domain, remainder taken from reference TRBV30 and TRBJ1-3, is SQTIHQWPATLVQPVGSPLSLECTVEGTSNPNLYWYRQAAGRGLQLLFYSVGIGQISSEVPQNLSASRPQDRQFILSSKKLLLSDSGFYLCAWSPAGNTIYFGEGSWLTVV.

J is TRBJ2-4 and V is TRBV11-2; 8 bases match TRBD2. The CDR3 is made up of 17 amino acids. Germline V gene sequence: CDR1 SGHAT, CDR2 FQNNGV. With V trimmed by 0 bases and J by 0 bases, 4 bases remained unmatched. The CDR3 here is CASSLDSGGPAKNIQYF. The CDR3 region has the DNA TGTGCCAGCAGCTTAGATTCGGGAGGGCCAGCCAAAAACATTCAGTACTTC.

V gene TRBV5-8 combines with J gene TRBJ2-7; 8 positions agree with TRBD2. V lost 4 bases and J lost 5; bases outside the gene matches: 8. This CDR3 comprises 14 residues. Germline-derived CDR1 and CDR2 are SGHTS and YDEGEE. CDR3 sequence (DNA): TGTGCCAGCAGCCTCGGGACTAGAGGCCACGAGCAGTACTTC. This encodes CASSLGTRGHEQYF. The full variable domain, with the rest looked up from reference TRBV5-8 and TRBJ2-7, is EAGVTQSPTHLIKTRGQQATLRCSPISGHTSVYWYQQALGLGLQFLLWYDEGEERNRGNFPPRFSGRQFPNYSSELNVNALELEDSALYLCASSLGTRGHEQYFGPGTRLTVT.

The V call is TRBV28, the J call TRBJ1-2; D not resolved. This CDR3 comprises 15 residues. Germline CDR1 reads MDHEN; CDR2 reads SYDVKM. V lost 5 bases and J lost 1, with 14 bases in between. The chain's CDR3 is CASSQTARLNYGYTF. CDR3 DNA sequence: TGTGCCAGCAGTCAAACGGCGCGCCTTAACTATGGCTACACCTTC.

The genes are TRBV19 and TRBJ2-7, with D unresolved. Trimming stripped 2 bases from V and 2 bases from J, with 10 bases between. Germline V gene lookup returns CDR1 LNHDA and CDR2 SQIVND (reference sequence). This CDR3 region has 14 residues. Here the CDR3 DNA reads TGTGCCAGTAGTATACCGGACGCCGCCTACGAGCAGTACTTC. Its translation: CASSIPDAAYEQYF.

This chain links TRBV11-2 with TRBJ2-4; TRBD1 aligns across 8 bases. Germline V gives CDR1 SGHAT, CDR2 FQNNGV. V was clipped by 3 bases and J by 10 bases; unmatched bases: 5. The CDR3 sequence is 13 residues long. The chain's CDR3 is CASSFPRGPIQYF. The CDR3 DNA follows: TGTGCCAGCAGCTTTCCCAGGGGGCCTATTCAGTACTTC.

This rearrangement joins TRBV27 to TRBJ2-7; no definite D call. The CDR3 has 13 residues. Deletions cut 3 bases from V and 2 bases from J, with 8 bases between. Germline values: CDR1 MNHEY, CDR2 SMNVEV (reference sequence). CDR3 sequence reads: CASSLREAYEQYF. DNA for the CDR3: TGTGCCAGCAGTTTGCGAGAGGCCTACGAGCAGTACTTC.

This chain uses TRBV27 with TRBJ2-7; D is unresolved. Germline V gene sequence: CDR1 MNHEY, CDR2 SMNVEV (reference sequence). This CDR3 is built from 13 residues. V was pared by 2 bases and J by 3 bases, with 8 bases between. CDR3: CASSLAVGYEQYF. As DNA, the CDR3 is TGTGCCAGCAGTTTAGCGGTGGGCTACGAGCAGTACTTC.

The chain couples TRBV12-1 to TRBJ2-1; TRBD2 was called by the table and not checked on the DNA. TRBV12-1 is recorded as a pseudogene. The CDR3 loop spans 20 amino acids. CDR3: CASSRIRTSGNFPYNNEQFF. The CDR3, as DNA: TGTGCCAGCAGCCGAATCCGGACTAGCGGGAATTTCCCCTATAACAATGAGCAGTTCTTC.

V gene TRBV4-3 combines with J gene TRBJ2-4; D ambiguous. The CDR3 totals 17 residues. V lost 1 base to trimming and J lost 2 bases, with 15 bases between them. Germline CDR1 reads LGHNA; CDR2 reads YSLEER. The CDR3 protein is CASSQVWGRNSKNIQYF. Written as DNA, the CDR3 is TGCGCCAGCAGCCAAGTTTGGGGTAGAAACTCCAAAAACATTCAGTACTTC.

Sample share makes this clone medium-sized. The rearrangement joins TRBV6-4 to TRBJ2-2; TRBD1 agrees at 7 bases. CDR1 is MRHNA, CDR2 SNTAGT, per germline. V trimming: 0 bases; J trimming: 0 bases; junction bases outside the gene matches: 1. The CDR3 runs to 16 residues. The CDR3 spells CASSDSGTANTGELFF. CDR3 in DNA: TGTGCCAGCAGTGACTCGGGGACAGCGAACACCGGGGAGCTGTTTTTT.

This clone was detected only a few times. CDR3 DNA: TGTGCCAGCAGCCAAGAATTAGCGGGAGCCTACGAGCAGTACTTC. Amino acids: CASSQELAGAYEQYF. V gene TRBV4-2 combines with J gene TRBJ2-7; 9 nucleotides agree with TRBD2. This CDR3 is built from 15 residues. Unmatched junction bases numbered 2, after V lost 0 bases and J lost 2 bases. Germline CDR1 reads LGHNA; CDR2 reads YNFKEQ.

The chain recombines TRBV4-1 with TRBJ2-7; 8 bases fit TRBD2. V lost 0 bases and J lost 0; bases outside the gene matches: 10. The CDR3 contains 18 residues. The germline CDR1 and CDR2 sequences are MGHRA and YSYEKL. CDR3: CASSQEPGASGLSYEQYF. Written as DNA, the CDR3 is TGCGCCAGCAGCCAAGAACCCGGGGCTAGCGGGCTCTCCTACGAGCAGTACTTC.

The chain links TRBV9 to TRBJ2-3, with TRBD2 matching 8 bases. Looked up from germline, CDR1 is SGDLS and CDR2 is YYNGEE. The CDR3 consists of 18 residues. The ends lost 0 bases at V and 5 bases at J; junction bases unmatched: 14. In DNA form, the CDR3 reads TGTGCCAGCAGCGTAGGAGAGCGGGAGTGGGGTAGAAAAGATACGCAGTATTTT. Translating gives CASSVGEREWGRKDTQYF.

Written as DNA, the CDR3 is TGTGCCAGCAGGGAGGGTGGGACCCTGGTCCAGGATGAAGCTTTCTTT. This encodes CASREGGTLVQDEAFF. This chain connects TRBV28 to TRBJ1-1; weak D call: TRBD1 (5 bases). The V gene lost 6 bases and the J gene lost 7 bases, with 24 bases spanning the gap. The CDR3 has 16 amino acids. Germline CDR1 reads MDHEN; CDR2 reads SYDVKM.

V gene TRBV7-9 combines with J gene TRBJ2-1; 13 bases align to TRBD2. Trimming removed 5 bases from V and 8 bases from J; junction bases left unmatched: 6. The CDR3 runs 15 residues. Germline V CDR1 and CDR2: SEHNR, FQNEAQ (reference sequence). The CDR3 is CASSPGLAGLDEQFF. As DNA, the CDR3 is TGTGCCAGCAGCCCGGGACTAGCGGGGCTCGATGAGCAGTTCTTC.

There are a few counts of this clone. The chain carries TRBV30 and TRBJ2-7; TRBD2 agrees at 9 bases. V trimming: 5 bases; J trimming: 1 base; junction bases outside the gene matches: 6. This CDR3 region has 14 residues. From germline, CDR1 is GTSNPN and CDR2 SVGIG (reference sequence). As DNA, the CDR3 is TGTGCCTGGGGAGGACTAGCGCGTTCCTACGAGCAGTACTTC. Translation: CAWGGLARSYEQYF. The full variable domain, its missing parts supplied by reference TRBV30 and TRBJ2-7, is SQTIHQWPATLVQPVGSPLSLECTVEGTSNPNLYWYRQAAGRGLQLLFYSVGIGQISSEVPQNLSASRPQDRQFILSSKKLLLSDSGFYLCAWGGLARSYEQYFGPGTRLTVT.

This chain links TRBV19 with TRBJ2-1; no clear D gene. The V and J ends lost 2 bases and 8 bases respectively, with 7 bases between them. The CDR3 sequence is 12 residues long. The germline gives CDR1 LNHDA, CDR2 SQIVND (reference sequence). The CDR3 DNA reads TGTGCCAGTAGTATAACTCCGGATGAGCAGTTCTTC. Translation: CASSITPDEQFF.

This chain connects TRBV9 to TRBJ2-4, with D perhaps matching TRBD2 (5 bases). Trimming stripped 0 bases from V and 7 bases from J, with 14 bases between. CDR1 is SGDLS and CDR2 is YYNGEE in the germline V gene. The CDR3 totals 15 residues. CDR3 DNA: TGTGCCAGCAGCGTAGGTATCAGCACGGGGAACATTCAGTACTTC. It yields the protein CASSVGISTGNIQYF.

J is TRBJ1-5 and V is TRBV19; TRBD1 matches at 10 bases. The CDR3 contains 16 residues. V lost 5 bases to trimming and J lost 7 bases; unmatched junction nucleotides: 11. Per germline, CDR1 LNHDA and CDR2 SQIVND (reference sequence). In nucleotides, the CDR3 is TGTGCCAGTAGTTTCTTCGGGACAGGGGTTTGGCAGCCCCAGCATTTT. It encodes CASSFFGTGVWQPQHF.

The chain recombines TRBV27 with TRBJ2-7; D remains unclear. The V and J ends lost 5 bases and 6 bases respectively, with 11 bases between them. The CDR3 length is 12 residues. CDR1 and CDR2 from the germline V gene are MNHEY and SMNVEV (reference sequence). The CDR3 here is CASSMRSGEQYF. The CDR3 bases are TGTGCCAGCAGTATGAGGTCGGGCGAGCAGTACTTC.

The rearrangement uses TRBV7-9 and TRBJ2-2; TRBD2 aligns across 8 bases. CDR1 is SEHNR and CDR2 is FQNEAQ in the germline V gene (reference sequence). Trimming removed 7 bases from V and 1 base from J; junction bases left unmatched: 11. This CDR3 has 17 amino acids. In nucleotides, the CDR3 is TGTGCCAGCACCGAAACCGAGGCGGGAGGGAACACCGGGGAGCTGTTTTTT. As protein: CASTETEAGGNTGELFF.

The J gene is TRBJ2-2, the V gene TRBV2, with a possible D match to TRBD2 (6 bases). V lost 7 bases, J lost 1 base, and 16 bases lay in between. Germline V gene sequence: CDR1 SNHLY, CDR2 FYNNEI. This CDR3 region has 16 residues. The DNA of the CDR3 is TGTGCCAGCAAGGGTGGTCAGGGACTGAACACCGGGGAGCTGTTTTTT. It encodes CASKGGQGLNTGELFF.

V and J are TRBV4-1 and TRBJ1-3; D is possibly TRBD1 (6 bases). CDR1 MGHRA and CDR2 YSYEKL come from the germline V gene. With 0 bases removed from V and 4 bases from J, the gap between germline ends came to 19 bases. The CDR3 runs 18 residues. As DNA, the CDR3 is TGCGCCAGCAGCCAAGAGATGAATGGGGGGGCGCGAGGAAACACCATATATTTT. Amino acid sequence: CASSQEMNGGARGNTIYF.